This passage covers 24 T cell receptor beta chains from one sample sequenced in a study of T cell responses to AZD1222 COVID-19 vaccine. TCRdb's copy holds only in-frame clones and misses some; the assay was immunoSEQ multiplex PCR. The top ten clones hold less than 0.65% of a sample with approximately 270,000 clones, about 94% of them seen once. The sample here was peripheral blood, taken 28 days after the second AZD1222 dose. The receptors stem from an adult who received the AZD1222 COVID-19 vaccine.

This chain uses TRBV10-1 with TRBJ1-5; D is unclear. The CDR3 length is 11 residues. The germline V gene encodes CDR1 WNHNN and CDR2 SYGVQD (reference sequence). V was pared by 7 bases and J by 5 bases, with 6 bases between. In nucleotides, the CDR3 is TGCGCCAGCACCCGGGATCAGCCCCAGCATTTT. Amino acid sequence: CASTRDQPQHF.

The rearrangement joins TRBV7-8 to TRBJ1-2, with TRBD1 as a possible D gene (6 bases). Germline-derived CDR1 and CDR2 are SGHVS and FQNEAQ. Trimming removed 5 bases at V and 4 bases at J, with 8 bases between. The CDR3 is 12 amino acids. For the CDR3, the DNA is TGTGCCAGCAGCCTAGGGGGCTATGGCTACACCTTC. Its translation: CASSLGGYGYTF.

With regard to this clone: The identical CDR3 is also encoded by other nucleotide sequences in the sample. This chain joins TRBV7-9 and TRBJ2-7; D gene uncertain. In germline, CDR1 is SEHNR, CDR2 FQNEAQ (reference sequence). The V and J ends lost 1 base and 3 bases respectively, with 7 bases between them. CDR3 length: 13 amino acids. CDR3 amino acids: CASSLVGGYEQYF. DNA for the CDR3: TGTGCCAGCAGCTTAGTGGGCGGCTACGAGCAGTACTTC.

The chain couples TRBV24-1 to TRBJ2-7, with a possible D match to TRBD1 (5 bases). CDR3 length: 13 amino acids. Germline V gene data show CDR1 as KGHDR and CDR2 as SFDVKD. V shed 7 bases and J shed 2 bases, with 11 bases lying between them. The DNA of the CDR3 is TGTGCCACCAGCCACCCAGGGACCTACGAGCAGTACTTC. This sequence encodes CATSHPGTYEQYF.

This chain connects TRBV5-6 to TRBJ1-2; the D is unclear. From germline, CDR1 is SGHDT and CDR2 YYEEEE. Trimming took off 4 bases at V and 2 bases at J, with 18 bases between the two ends. The CDR3 runs to 16 residues. CDR3 coding DNA: TGTGCCAGCAGCACGATCCCGACGGAGCTAAACTATGGCTACACCTTC. Protein: CASSTIPTELNYGYTF.

The rearrangement links TRBV2 to TRBJ1-1; TRBD1 matches at 7 bases. Trimming at V came to 6 bases and at J to 10 bases, leaving 8 bases not matched to a gene. The CDR3 is made up of 12 amino acids. Germline values: CDR1 SNHLY, CDR2 FYNNEI. CDR3 sequence (DNA): TGTGCCAGCAGCCCTGAGGGGGCAGGAGCTTTCTTT. Translated, it gives CASSPEGAGAFF.

The sample holds one count of this clone. The chain couples TRBV24-1 to TRBJ2-7; TRBD1 agrees at 10 bases. Germline lookup yields CDR1 KGHDR and CDR2 SFDVKD. The CDR3 spans 14 residues. With V trimmed by 4 bases and J by 8 bases, 7 bases remained unmatched. CDR3 bases: TGTGCCACCAGTGACCCCGGGACAGGGGAACAGCAGTACTTC. Its protein product is CATSDPGTGEQQYF.

This clone has only a few counts. DNA for the CDR3: TGTGCCGTACAAAAGCCCGGGACAGGGATGGGAAAACTGTTTTTT. Amino acid sequence: CAVQKPGTGMGKLFF. V and J are TRBV19 and TRBJ1-4; 9 positions match TRBD1. The germline gives CDR1 LNHDA, CDR2 SQIVND (reference sequence). V dropped 11 bases and J dropped 10; count of bases not matched to a gene: 17. This CDR3 contains 15 residues.

V usage is TRBV28 and J usage is TRBJ2-2; no firm D call. The CDR3 covers 11 residues. Germline V CDR1 and CDR2: MDHEN, SYDVKM. The germline V and J ends were trimmed by 6 bases and 4 bases, with 3 bases remaining between them. CDR3 DNA: TGTGCCAGCAGAAGCACCGGGGAGCTGTTTTTT. It is translated as CASRSTGELFF.

The chain carries TRBV18 and TRBJ1-1; D is possibly TRBD1 (5 bases). The CDR3 is 13 amino acids. Trimming pared 6 bases from V and 7 bases from J, leaving 15 bases between. The germline CDR1 and CDR2 sequences are KGHSH and LQKENI. In DNA, the CDR3 is TGTGCCAGCTCCGGGGGACCGGGCCTTGAAGCTTTCTTT. It encodes CASSGGPGLEAFF.

In its sample, this clone was seen a few times. This sample includes further DNA sequences coding for the same CDR3. The gene calls are TRBV15 and TRBJ1-5, with D unresolved. V gave up 2 bases and J gave up 4 bases, with 9 bases separating them. The CDR3 runs 14 residues. The V gene's germline CDR1 is LNHNV and CDR2 YYDKDF (reference sequence). The CDR3 region has the DNA TGTGCCACCAGCAGACGGCCTTCTAATCAGCCCCAGCATTTT. It encodes CATSRRPSNQPQHF.

V is TRBV6-5 and J is TRBJ2-5; 8 bases match TRBD2. The CDR3 totals 14 residues. Germline V gives CDR1 MNHEY, CDR2 SVGAGI. V gave up 5 bases and J gave up 4 bases; unmatched junction bases: 6. CDR3 coding DNA: TGTGCCAGCAGTAGCGGGGGCGTGGGAGAGACCCAGTACTTC. This encodes CASSSGGVGETQYF.

The chain joins TRBV2 to TRBJ1-5, with 9 bases lining up with TRBD1. This CDR3 spans 15 amino acids. Germline loops: CDR1 SNHLY, CDR2 FYNNEI. J lost 5 bases, V lost 9 bases, and 11 bases had no gene match. CDR3 residues: CASQRDRAQDQPQHF. The CDR3 DNA reads TGTGCCAGTCAGCGGGACAGGGCGCAAGATCAGCCCCAGCATTTT. Complete variable domain (other parts from reference TRBV2 and TRBJ1-5): EPEVTQTPSHQVTQMGQEVILRCVPISNHLYFYWYRQILGQKVEFLVSFYNNEISEKSEIFDDQFSVERPDGSNFTLKIRSTKLEDSAMYFCASQRDRAQDQPQHFGDGTRLSIL.

The genes are TRBV15 and TRBJ2-5, with 7 bases aligning to TRBD2. V lost 0 bases to trimming and J lost 7 bases; unmatched junction nucleotides: 11. This CDR3 comprises 16 residues. The V gene's germline CDR1 is LNHNV and CDR2 YYDKDF (reference sequence). The chain's CDR3 is CATSRDPGRASGTQYF. CDR3 DNA: TGTGCCACCAGCAGAGATCCGGGTAGGGCTAGCGGGACCCAGTACTTC. Based on the CDR3 plus reference TRBV15 and TRBJ2-5, the full variable domain is DAMVIQNPRYQVTQFGKPVTLSCSQTLNHNVMYWYQQKSSQAPKLLFHYYDKDFNNEADTPDNFQSRRPNTSFCFLDIRSPGLGDTAMYLCATSRDPGRASGTQYFGPGTRLLVL.

The V call is TRBV6-2 or TRBV6-3, the J call TRBJ2-7; 10 bases agree with TRBD1. The CDR3 is 14 residues long. V gave up 2 bases and J gave up 4 bases; unmatched junction bases: 2. Germline V gene lookup returns CDR1 MNHEY and CDR2 SVGEGT. CDR3 sequence (DNA): TGTGCCAGCAGTTACCGGACAGGGGGGTACGAGCAGTACTTC. This gives the protein CASSYRTGGYEQYF.

J is TRBJ1-5 and V is TRBV19; D gene uncertain. Germline CDR1 and CDR2: LNHDA and SQIVND (reference sequence). This CDR3 has 16 residues. V was pared by 6 bases and J by 4 bases, with 19 bases between. The CDR3 DNA is TGTGCCAGTAGCGAGAAGAAGGACGCACGAAATCAGCCCCAGCATTTT. Its protein product is CASSEKKDARNQPQHF. The whole variable domain, filled in from reference TRBV19 and TRBJ1-5, reads DGGITQSPKYLFRKEGQNVTLSCEQNLNHDAMYWYRQDPGQGLRLIYYSQIVNDFQKGDIAEGYSVSREKKESFPLTVTSAQKNPTAFYLCASSEKKDARNQPQHFGDGTRLSIL.

The rearrangement joins TRBV2 to TRBJ1-2; 7 nucleotides match TRBD1. The CDR3 has 13 residues. Germline-derived CDR1 and CDR2 are SNHLY and FYNNEI. V lost 6 bases, J lost 3 bases, and 4 bases stayed unmatched. The CDR3 reads CASSGTAYYGYTF. The CDR3 DNA is TGTGCCAGCAGCGGGACAGCTTACTATGGCTACACCTTC. Filled out from reference TRBV2 and TRBJ1-2, the complete variable domain reads EPEVTQTPSHQVTQMGQEVILRCVPISNHLYFYWYRQILGQKVEFLVSFYNNEISEKSEIFDDQFSVERPDGSNFTLKIRSTKLEDSAMYFCASSGTAYYGYTFGSGTRLTVV.

This clone is a singleton in its sample. Other DNA sequences within the sample encode an identical CDR3. V usage is TRBV3-1 (or the pseudogene TRBV3-2) and J usage is TRBJ1-2, with 9 bases fitting TRBD1. Germline V gene sequence: CDR1 LGHDT, CDR2 YNNKEL (reference sequence). There are 13 residues in the CDR3. V shed 6 bases, J shed 5 bases, and the junction held 4 bases outside the gene matches. The CDR3 spells CASSPGQGYGYTF. For the CDR3, the DNA is TGTGCCAGCAGTCCGGGACAGGGATATGGCTACACCTTC.

This chain uses TRBV28 with TRBJ1-2; D gene unclear. Germline V gene lookup returns CDR1 MDHEN and CDR2 SYDVKM. Trimming took off 2 bases at V and 6 bases at J, with 10 bases between the two ends. The CDR3 is made up of 13 amino acids. CDR3 protein: CASSLITSDGYTF. CDR3 DNA: TGTGCCAGCAGTTTAATAACATCCGATGGCTACACCTTC.

This rearrangement joins TRBV28 to TRBJ1-4; tentative D call: TRBD1 (6 bases). The CDR3 totals 14 residues. V was clipped by 9 bases and J by 3 bases, with 14 bases between them. CDR1 is MDHEN and CDR2 is SYDVKM in the germline V gene. The CDR3 here is CASRGGSANEKLFF. The CDR3 DNA reads TGTGCCAGTAGGGGGGGCTCGGCTAATGAAAAACTGTTTTTT. Filled out from reference TRBV28 and TRBJ1-4, the complete variable domain reads DVKVTQSSRYLVKRTGEKVFLECVQDMDHENMFWYRQDPGLGLRLIYFSYDVKMKEKGDIPEGYSVSREKKERFSLILESASTNQTSMYLCASRGGSANEKLFFGSGTQLSVL.

Only one count was recorded for this clone. The V and J genes are TRBV7-9 and TRBJ1-6; the match to TRBD1 covers 7 bases. This CDR3 is built from 15 residues. V was pared by 5 bases and J by 7 bases, with 8 bases of the junction left unmatched. The germline V gene encodes CDR1 SEHNR and CDR2 FQNEAQ (reference sequence). CDR3: CASSPLGTVNSPLHF. CDR3 in DNA: TGTGCCAGCAGCCCCCTCGGGACAGTAAATTCACCCCTCCACTTT.

The rearrangement joins TRBV28 to TRBJ2-5; 9 bases align to TRBD2. The CDR3 extends over 13 amino acids. Germline CDR1 is MDHEN and CDR2 is SYDVKM. The J segment lost 5 bases and the V segment lost 8 bases, leaving 6 bases of the junction unmatched. The chain's CDR3 is CASHGLARETQYF. CDR3 sequence (DNA): TGTGCCAGCCATGGACTAGCGAGGGAGACCCAGTACTTC. The full variable domain, rest sourced from reference TRBV28 and TRBJ2-5, is DVKVTQSSRYLVKRTGEKVFLECVQDMDHENMFWYRQDPGLGLRLIYFSYDVKMKEKGDIPEGYSVSREKKERFSLILESASTNQTSMYLCASHGLARETQYFGPGTRLLVL.

The chain combines TRBV5-5 with TRBJ1-6; D remains ambiguous. Germline V gene data show CDR1 as SGHKS and CDR2 as YYEKEE (reference sequence). The CDR3 is 16 amino acids. V lost 0 bases to trimming and J lost 4 bases, with 11 bases between them. CDR3 protein: CASSLEAVMYNSPLHF. CDR3 in DNA: TGTGCCAGCAGCTTGGAGGCGGTAATGTATAATTCACCCCTCCACTTT. Combining the CDR3 with reference TRBV5-5 and TRBJ1-6 gives the whole variable domain DAGVTQSPTHLIKTRGQQVTLRCSPISGHKSVSWYQQVLGQGPQFIFQYYEKEERGRGNFPDRFSARQFPNYSSELNVNALLLGDSALYLCASSLEAVMYNSPLHFGNGTRLTVT.

This clone was observed a single time. The chain joins TRBV11-3 to TRBJ2-1; possible D gene TRBD1, 5 bases. Germline CDR1 reads SGHNT; CDR2 reads YENEEA. V dropped 5 bases and J dropped 3 bases, with 8 bases sitting between them. The CDR3 consists of 13 residues. The CDR3 here is CASSLDSYNEQFF. For the CDR3, the DNA is TGTGCCAGCAGCCTTGACAGCTACAATGAGCAGTTCTTC.